This note documents a single T cell receptor beta chain sequence. Its antigen is unknown. The data were taken from a study of cytomegalovirus exposure and HLA in healthy donors. General observations from the study: Reports indicate that TCR beta sequences accurately predicted the HLA-A and HLA-B alleles of most subjects.

Researchers ran the PCR with 60 Vbeta and 13 Jbeta primers. In the authors' methods: In a later analysis, 80 million or so unique TCR beta chains included roughly 11 million shared by two or more donors. The method was immunoSEQ multiplex PCR; TCRdb's version includes in-frame clones alone and lacks a portion of them. The V and J calls and clone size were taken over from that table, and D and trimming were inferred from the DNA. This table holds approximately 150,000 clones, around 68% found once. Losses at the gene ends were 6 bases for V and 2 bases for J; bases not matched to a gene: 12. The CDR3 has 16 amino acids. Germline V gene sequence: CDR1 LNHDA, CDR2 SQIVND (reference sequence).

Sequencing was done on a sample of PBMCs. The chain carries TRBV19 and TRBJ1-1; TRBD1 matches at 7 bases. This receptor was identified in a middle-aged woman in good health and CMV-seropositive. CDR3 in amino acids: CASSDGTAWINTEAFF. In nucleotides, the CDR3 is TGTGCCAGTAGCGACGGGACAGCATGGATCAACACTGAAGCTTTCTTT.